The 15 T cell receptor beta chains listed next were all sequenced from one sample in a study of T cells after yellow fever vaccination. TCRdb reprocessed the 5' RACE reads via MiXCR and lists one record per CDR3 protein. There are more than 250,000 distinct CDR3 sequences in the sample; around 6.8% occur only once, and roughly a sixth lies in the top ten. The sample was PBMCs, taken around 45 days after the first yellow fever vaccination. Receptor source: a young man who received the YFV17D yellow fever vaccine.

A remark on this clonotype: The junction shows a germline mismatch at one end, possibly a read error. The rearrangement joins TRBV4-3 to TRBJ1-1; D unclear. The length of the CDR3 is 12 residues. Germline V gives CDR1 LGHNA, CDR2 YSLEER. In nucleotides, the CDR3 is TGCGCCAGCAGCCAAGATGAGCTACGATGGGCCTTT. Amino acids: CASSQDELRWAF.

This clonotype was detected a few times. The chain employs TRBV6-2 or TRBV6-3 and TRBJ2-7, with D hard to call. The V and J ends lost 7 bases and 3 bases respectively, with 10 bases between them. Per germline, CDR1 MNHEY and CDR2 SVGEGT. This CDR3 has 12 residues. The CDR3 DNA reads TGTGCCAGCACCCGGTCGGACTACGAGCAGTACTTC. Translated, it gives CASTRSDYEQYF.

This clonotype was recorded a few times. The J gene is TRBJ1-2, the V gene TRBV12-5; maybe TRBD1 (5 bases). CDR1 LGHNT and CDR2 FRNRAP come from the germline V gene. The CDR3 runs to 15 residues. The V gene lost 1 base and the J gene lost 7 bases, with 16 bases spanning the gap. CDR3 nucleotide sequence: TGTGCTAGTGGTTTGGACTGGGGCCCCGGACGTGGCTACACCTTC. Its translation: CASGLDWGPGRGYTF.

This clonotype was observed many times. The chain uses TRBV12-3 or TRBV12-4 and TRBJ2-2; D unresolved. The CDR3 has 14 amino acids. With 5 bases removed from V and 0 bases from J, the gap between germline ends came to 7 bases. The CDR3 DNA reads TGTGCCAGCAGTCCAGCCTCGAACACCGGGGAGCTGTTTTTT. Amino acids: CASSPASNTGELFF.

The chain links TRBV5-1 to TRBJ2-5, with D hard to call. V gave up 6 bases and J gave up 7 bases, with 10 bases separating them. The CDR3 is 11 residues long. Germline V gene data show CDR1 as SGHRS and CDR2 as YFSETQ. CDR3 amino acids: CASNSEMTQYF. The DNA for the CDR3 is TGCGCCAGCAATTCAGAAATGACCCAGTACTTC.

The chain carries TRBV28 and TRBJ1-2; D possibly corresponds to TRBD1 (5 bases). This CDR3 region has 13 residues. The ends were cut back, 1 base at V and 8 bases at J, with 11 bases in the middle. Per the germline V gene, CDR1 is MDHEN and CDR2 is SYDVKM. CDR3: CASSLSGAGGYTF. The CDR3 region has the DNA TGTGCCAGCAGTTTATCTGGGGCGGGGGGCTACACCTTC.

This chain joins TRBV29-1 and TRBJ1-1; 8 bases agree with TRBD1. V trimming: 7 bases; J trimming: 3 bases; junction bases outside the gene matches: 4. The germline V gene encodes CDR1 SQVTM and CDR2 ANQGSEA. This CDR3 has 12 amino acids. The CDR3 region has the DNA TGCAGCGCATCGACAGGGGACACTGAAGCTTTCTTT. It is translated as CSASTGDTEAFF.

The V and J genes are TRBV7-9 and TRBJ2-7; the match to TRBD1 covers 8 bases. V shed 6 bases, J shed 5 bases, and the junction held 9 bases outside the gene matches. The CDR3 runs to 14 residues. Germline loops: CDR1 SEHNR, CDR2 FQNEAQ (reference sequence). The CDR3, as DNA: TGTGCCAGCAGTCGGCCGGGACAGGTGGACGAGCAGTACTTC. Its translation is CASSRPGQVDEQYF.

J is TRBJ1-3 and V is TRBV7-8; D unclear. The CDR3 covers 17 residues. The V gene lost 1 base and the J gene lost 1 base, with 14 bases spanning the gap. CDR1 is SGHVS and CDR2 is FQNEAQ in the germline V gene. CDR3 coding DNA: TGTGCCAGCAGCTTAGGATCCAGTCCCAATTCTGGAAACACCATATATTTT. This translates into CASSLGSSPNSGNTIYF.

The genes are TRBV7-6 and TRBJ1-4; tentative D call: TRBD1 (5 bases). Germline V lookup: CDR1 SGHVS, CDR2 FNYEAQ. The CDR3 runs 13 residues. The V end was cut by 0 bases, the J end by 11 bases, with 10 bases between. The CDR3 nucleotides are TGTGCCAGCAGCTTAGCGCCGGGGCTGAAACTGTTTTTT. This encodes CASSLAPGLKLFF.

This clonotype was found a few times. V gene TRBV6-1 combines with J gene TRBJ1-4; TRBD1 agrees at 10 bases. The CDR3 runs 14 residues. Germline loops: CDR1 MNHNS, CDR2 SASEGT. The V segment lost 6 bases and the J segment 7 bases; nucleotides outside the gene matches: 5. This CDR3 reads CASSRTGGSEKLFF. The CDR3 nucleotides read TGTGCCAGCAGCCGGACAGGGGGGAGTGAAAAACTGTTTTTT.

This clonotype was seen more than once but under ten times. The CDR3 nucleotides are TGTGCCAGCAGTGGGACAGGGTACTCTGGAAACACCATATATTTT. Protein: CASSGTGYSGNTIYF. The V gene is TRBV2, the J gene TRBJ1-3; 8 bases map to TRBD1. Germline-derived CDR1 and CDR2 are SNHLY and FYNNEI. The V segment lost 4 bases and the J segment 0 bases; nucleotides outside the gene matches: 2. The CDR3 runs to 15 residues.

The J gene is TRBJ1-1, the V gene TRBV10-1; no clear D. Between the trimmed V and J ends, which lost 5 bases and 10 bases, there was a span of 20 bases. CDR3 length: 14 amino acids. CDR1 and CDR2 (germline): WNHNN, SYGVQD (reference sequence). The CDR3 coding sequence is TGCGCCAGCAGTCCAAGGTCATCCGCCCTAGGAGCTTTCTTT. This codes for CASSPRSSALGAFF.

This clonotype was counted only a few times. The chain has TRBV29-1 and TRBJ1-2; 10 bases line up with TRBD1. The CDR3 length is 13 residues. The V gene end was trimmed by 3 bases and the J gene end by 3 bases; junction bases not matched to a gene: 1. Germline V gene data show CDR1 as SQVTM and CDR2 as ANQGSEA. The CDR3 protein is CSVETGGYYGYTF. CDR3 bases: TGCAGCGTTGAGACAGGGGGCTACTATGGCTACACCTTC.

The chain carries TRBV12-3 or TRBV12-4 and TRBJ1-4; D might be TRBD1 (6 bases). The V end was cut by 6 bases, the J end by 6 bases, with 17 bases between. The CDR3 covers 15 residues. The CDR3 DNA follows: TGTGCCAGCAGCCCCACTACAGGGTCGTATGAAAAACTGTTTTTT. It is translated as CASSPTTGSYEKLFF.